The 14 T cell receptor beta chains in this list originate from one sample, sequenced in a study of blood T cell repertoires in COVID-19. Assay: immunoSEQ multiplex PCR; the TCRdb copy retains only in-frame clones and omits some. The sample shows some 70,000 clones, approximately 79% of them seen only once. Input material: peripheral blood. The receptors shown here come from a woman in her forties or fifties with acute or convalescent COVID-19.

The V and J genes are TRBV30 and TRBJ1-1; the match to TRBD1 covers 7 bases. The junction had 6 bases not matched to a gene; V was cut back by 0 bases and J by 5 bases. This CDR3 has 14 amino acids. Germline V gene sequence: CDR1 GTSNPN, CDR2 SVGIG (reference sequence). The CDR3 sequence is CAWSVDRVGTEAFF. The CDR3 DNA sequence: TGTGCCTGGAGTGTCGACAGGGTCGGAACTGAAGCTTTCTTT.

This clone was seen a single time. The chain couples TRBV15 to TRBJ2-5; D is unresolved. Between the trimmed V and J ends, which lost 0 bases and 5 bases, there was a span of 7 bases. This CDR3 has 13 residues. Germline CDR1 LNHNV, CDR2 YYDKDF (reference sequence). The CDR3 DNA sequence: TGTGCCACCAGCAGAGACGCGCTGGAGACCCAGTACTTC. It encodes CATSRDALETQYF.

The gene calls are TRBV7-9 and TRBJ2-3; D gene unclear. The CDR3 consists of 12 residues. CDR1 and CDR2 from the germline V gene are SEHNR and FQNEAQ (reference sequence). Trimming pared 5 bases from V and 4 bases from J, leaving 7 bases between. The CDR3 reads CASSRSADTQYF. In DNA, the CDR3 is TGTGCCAGCAGCCGGAGTGCAGATACGCAGTATTTT.

This sequence joins TRBV19 and TRBJ1-5; 8 bases agree with TRBD1. The CDR3 runs 14 residues. From germline, CDR1 is LNHDA and CDR2 SQIVND (reference sequence). Unmatched junction bases numbered 7, after V lost 6 bases and J lost 6 bases. CDR3 bases: TGTGCCAGTAGGATACAGGGGGAGAGTCAGCCCCAGCATTTT. It yields the protein CASRIQGESQPQHF.

The rearrangement joins TRBV29-1 to TRBJ1-2; D is uncertain. This CDR3 contains 11 residues. Germline CDR1 and CDR2: SQVTM and ANQGSEA. Trimming pared 6 bases from V and 8 bases from J, leaving 13 bases between. The CDR3 spells CSVMGGQGYTF. CDR3 nucleotides: TGCAGCGTGATGGGAGGGCAAGGCTACACCTTC.

The J gene is TRBJ1-2, the V gene TRBV7-9, with 9 bases matching TRBD1. Germline V lookup: CDR1 SEHNR, CDR2 FQNEAQ (reference sequence). This CDR3 region has 15 residues. V lost 1 base and J lost 8; bases outside the gene matches: 8. The CDR3 reads CASSLGGQGIGGYTF. The CDR3 bases are TGTGCCAGCAGCTTAGGCGGACAGGGGATAGGGGGCTACACCTTC.

V usage is TRBV7-3 and J usage is TRBJ2-6; a weak D match, TRBD1 (6 bases). This CDR3 region has 16 residues. Germline CDR1 SGHTA, CDR2 FQGTGA. V lost 0 bases to trimming and J lost 1 base, with 7 bases between them. CDR3 protein: CASSLTGQSGANVLTF. In nucleotides, the CDR3 is TGTGCCAGCAGCTTAACCGGACAGTCTGGGGCCAACGTCCTGACTTTC.

The chain is built from TRBV2 and TRBJ1-5; 7 bases are a match to TRBD1. Looked up from germline, CDR1 is SNHLY and CDR2 is FYNNEI. J lost 7 bases, V lost 7 bases, and 13 bases had no gene match. The CDR3 is made up of 15 amino acids. This CDR3 is CASTERTGDKQPQHF. CDR3 in DNA: TGTGCCAGCACCGAACGGACAGGAGACAAGCAGCCCCAGCATTTT.

This chain uses TRBV3-1 (or the pseudogene TRBV3-2) with TRBJ1-2, with D maybe TRBD1 (6 bases). This CDR3 has 15 amino acids. Germline loops: CDR1 LGHDT, CDR2 YNNKEL (reference sequence). The V gene lost 5 bases and the J gene lost 8 bases, with 21 bases spanning the gap. CDR3 DNA sequence: TGTGCCAGCAGCGAAAACCCCCAGGGGTCTGGGGGCTACACCTTC. The encoded protein is CASSENPQGSGGYTF.

The J gene is TRBJ2-7, the V gene TRBV18; 8 bases match TRBD1. This CDR3 spans 13 amino acids. Trimming at V came to 3 bases and at J to 9 bases, leaving 7 bases not matched to a gene. The germline V gene has CDR1 KGHSH and CDR2 LQKENI. The DNA of the CDR3 is TGTGCCAGCTCACCTCAGGACAGGGCCGGGCAGTACTTC. It is translated as CASSPQDRAGQYF.

J is TRBJ1-2 and V is TRBV9, with 9 bases aligning to TRBD1. The junction had 20 bases not matched to a gene; V was cut back by 3 bases and J by 5 bases. CDR1 is SGDLS and CDR2 is YYNGEE in the germline V gene. The CDR3 extends over 19 amino acids. The CDR3 DNA is TGTGCCAGCAGCGCCCCCCCAGGGGTAAGGGACAGGGTCGAATATGGCTACACCTTC. Its protein product is CASSAPPGVRDRVEYGYTF.

This chain links TRBV3-1 (or the pseudogene TRBV3-2) with TRBJ2-7; 9 bases are shared with TRBD2. This CDR3 is built from 16 residues. Per the germline V gene, CDR1 is LGHDT and CDR2 is YNNKEL (reference sequence). With V trimmed by 2 bases and J by 4 bases, 9 bases remained unmatched. CDR3 coding DNA: TGTGCCAGCAGCCAAAGCGCGGGGGGGTATGGATACGAGCAGTACTTC. Amino acids: CASSQSAGGYGYEQYF.

The chain joins TRBV9 to TRBJ2-2; 8 bases agree with TRBD1. Per the germline V gene, CDR1 is SGDLS and CDR2 is YYNGEE. This CDR3 comprises 16 residues. V lost 2 bases and J lost 1; bases outside the gene matches: 4. The CDR3 nucleotides read TGTGCCAGCAGCGTGAGACAGGGGATGAACACCGGGGAGCTGTTTTTT. This translates into CASSVRQGMNTGELFF.

The chain links TRBV7-3 to TRBJ1-1; maybe TRBD1 (5 bases). This CDR3 has 13 residues. CDR1 is SGHTA, CDR2 FQGTGA, per germline. The germline V and J ends were trimmed by 6 bases and 0 bases, with 8 bases remaining between them. The CDR3 loop reads CASRAGVNTEAFF. The CDR3 DNA reads TGTGCCAGCAGGGCGGGGGTGAACACTGAAGCTTTCTTT.